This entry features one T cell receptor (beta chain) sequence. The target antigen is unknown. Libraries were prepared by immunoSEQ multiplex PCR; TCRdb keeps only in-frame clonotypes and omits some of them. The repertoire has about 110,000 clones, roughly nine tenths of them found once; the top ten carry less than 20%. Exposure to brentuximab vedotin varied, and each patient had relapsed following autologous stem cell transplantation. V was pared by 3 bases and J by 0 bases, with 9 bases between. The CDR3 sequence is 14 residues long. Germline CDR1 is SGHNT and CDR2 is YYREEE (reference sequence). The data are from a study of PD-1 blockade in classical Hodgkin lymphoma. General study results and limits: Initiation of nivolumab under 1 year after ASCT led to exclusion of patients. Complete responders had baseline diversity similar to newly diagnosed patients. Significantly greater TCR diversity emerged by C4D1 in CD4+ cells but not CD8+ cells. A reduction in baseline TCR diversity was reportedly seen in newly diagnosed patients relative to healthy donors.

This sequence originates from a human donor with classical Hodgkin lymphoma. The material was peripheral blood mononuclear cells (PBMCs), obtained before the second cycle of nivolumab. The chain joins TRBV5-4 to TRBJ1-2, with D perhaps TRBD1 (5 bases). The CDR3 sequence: CASSSGTANYGYTF. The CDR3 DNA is TGTGCCAGCAGCTCAGGGACGGCTAACTATGGCTACACCTTC. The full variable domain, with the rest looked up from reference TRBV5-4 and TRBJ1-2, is ETGVTQSPTHLIKTRGQQVTLRCSSQSGHNTVSWYQQALGQGPQFIFQYYREEENGRGNFPPRFSGLQFPNYSSELNVNALELDDSALYLCASSSGTANYGYTFGSGTRLTVV.